Listed below are T cell receptor beta chains from one sample, sequenced in a study of CD8 T cells in ankylosing spondylitis. TCRdb re-analysed the 5' RACE reads in MiXCR, keeping a single row per CDR3 protein. Among roughly 350,000 distinct CDR3 sequences, around 8% were seen once, and the ten largest hold roughly 15%. Sequences were obtained from blood, either unsorted or a sorted T cell fraction (not recorded which). Receptor source: a male donor with ankylosing spondylitis. CDR3s include the opening cysteine and the closing phenylalanine or tryptophan. A D gene is named only where the DNA matches it firmly. Part of the rows lack a size; the others show once, few, many or a class for expanded clones.

>TRBV12-3/TRBV12-4|TRBJ1-6|few|NA
TGTGCCAGCAGTTTGGGGGGGGCCCATAATTCACCCCTCCACTTT
CASSLGGAHNSPLHF
>TRBV18|TRBJ2-2|few|NA
TGTGCCAGCTCACCAATGGTTCCCGGGGAGCTGTTTTTT
CASSPMVPGELFF
>TRBV6-1|TRBJ2-2|few|NA
TGTGCCAGCAGAACGGGCACGTCGGCGAACACCGGGGAGCTGTTTTTT
CASRTGTSANTGELFF
>TRBV27|TRBJ1-5|NA|NA
TGTGCCAGCAGTATAAACCATCAGGCCGGCAATCAGCCCCAGCATTTT
CASSINHQAGNQPQHF
>TRBV5-1|TRBJ2-3|NA|TRBD2
TGCGCCAGCAGCGAGGGGACTAGCGAGACAGATACGCAGTATTTT
CASSEGTSETDTQYF
>TRBV7-2|TRBJ1-4|NA|TRBD1
TGTGCCAGCAGCCCCAACAGGGGATCTAATGAAAAACTGTTTTTT
CASSPNRGSNEKLFF
>TRBV12-3/TRBV12-4|TRBJ1-6|many|TRBD1
TGTGCCAGCAGTGACGGGACAGACCTTTCACCCCTCCACTTT
CASSDGTDLSPLHF
>TRBV2|TRBJ2-7|few|TRBD1
TGTGCCAGCATGTTGGACAGGGGAAGAAACGAGCAGTACTTC
CASMLDRGRNEQYF
>TRBV29-1|TRBJ1-1|many|NA
TGCAGCGTTGAATGGGGTGGCACTGAAGCTTTCTTT
CSVEWGGTEAFF
>TRBV29-1|TRBJ2-2|few|NA
TGCAGCGTGGGGGCGGCGAGGACCGGGGAGCTGTTTTTT
CSVGAARTGELFF
>TRBV3-1|TRBJ2-7|many|NA
TGTGCCAGCAGCCAGGCTCTCGGACTATTCGTGAGGGAGCAGTACTTC
CASSQALGLFVREQYF
>TRBV29-1|TRBJ1-2|few|TRBD1
TGCAGCGTTGAAGATCAGGGACAGGGGCGATACTATGGCTACACCTTC
CSVEDQGQGRYYGYTF
>TRBV4-1|TRBJ2-5|few|NA
TGCGCCAGCAGCCAAGATCCAGGGCACGTCCAGTACTTC
CASSQDPGHVQYF
>TRBV5-1|TRBJ1-2|NA|NA
TGCGCCAGCAGCTTGGAAGGTCAGGGCTATGGCTACACCTTC
CASSLEGQGYGYTF
>TRBV20-1|TRBJ1-5|once|TRBD1
TGCAGTGCACTAGACAGGGGGAATCAGCCCCAGCATTTT
CSALDRGNQPQHF
>TRBV15|TRBJ1-1|many|NA
TGTGCCACCAGCAGTAATCCCGTACGCTTGGACACTGAAGCTTTCTTT
CATSSNPVRLDTEAFF
>TRBV5-1|TRBJ2-1|NA|TRBD1
TGCGCCAGCAGCTTGGGTGTGGGACAGGGGAAGCGGTCGTTCTTC
CASSLGVGQGKRSFF
>TRBV7-2|TRBJ1-4|many|TRBD1
TGTGCCAGCAGCTTCCCCCTGACAGGGGCTAATGAAAAACTGTTTTTT
CASSFPLTGANEKLFF
>TRBV9|TRBJ2-1|once|TRBD2
TGTGCCAGCAGCGTGAGAGCGGGGGCCGTATCGAATGTGCAGTTCTTC
CASSVRAGAVSNVQFF
>TRBV15|TRBJ2-1|NA|TRBD2
TGTGCCACCAGCAGTTGGGGTCTAGCGGGAGTTTTCGATCGCGATGAGCAGTTCTTC
CATSSWGLAGVFDRDEQFF
>TRBV6-2/TRBV6-3|TRBJ2-1|few|NA
TGTGCCAGCACTGGCAGGGGGGGAAGGTCCTACAATGAGCAGTTCTTC
CASTGRGGRSYNEQFF
>TRBV5-5|TRBJ2-7|NA|TRBD2
TGTGCCAGCAGCGGAGATCTAGCGGGGGTATCCTACGAGCAGTACTTC
CASSGDLAGVSYEQYF
>TRBV18|TRBJ1-1|many|NA
TGTGCCAGCTCACCGGGTGCCACTGAAGCTTTCTTT
CASSPGATEAFF
>TRBV28|TRBJ2-3|many|NA
TGTGCCAGCAGTTTTCTAGATACGCAGTATTTT
CASSFLDTQYF
>TRBV20-1|TRBJ2-2|few|TRBD1
TGCAGTGCTCAGATTACCGGGACAGATTTGAACACCGGGGAGCTGTTTTTT
CSAQITGTDLNTGELFF
>TRBV7-2|TRBJ1-5|many|NA
TGTGCCAGCAGCCTATCGGGACACGTTAGCAATCAGCCCCAGCATTTT
CASSLSGHVSNQPQHF
>TRBV4-3|TRBJ2-5|NA|NA
TGCGCCAGCAGCCCCTCGGACAAACAGCAAGAGACCCAGTACTTC
CASSPSDKQQETQYF
>TRBV7-2|TRBJ2-2|NA|NA
TGTGCCAGCAAACAGACCGCGAACACCGGGGAGCTGTTTTTT
CASKQTANTGELFF
>TRBV29-1|TRBJ2-7|few|NA
TGCAGCGTCTTACGATCCTACGAGCAGTACTTC
CSVLRSYEQYF
>TRBV6-5|TRBJ2-7|NA|TRBD1
TGTGCCAGCAGTCACCAGGGACAGGGTGAAGGCGAGCAGTACTTC
CASSHQGQGEGEQYF
>TRBV5-1|TRBJ2-1|NA|TRBD2
TGCGCCAGCAGCATAGGGACTAGCGGAGGTGCGGGGAATGAGCAGTTCTTC
CASSIGTSGGAGNEQFF
>TRBV27|TRBJ2-1|few|NA
TGTGCCAGCAGTTCCTTAGCGGTGGCGAATGAGCAGTTCTTC
CASSSLAVANEQFF
>TRBV29-1|TRBJ2-5|many|NA
TGCAGCGTTGCGGGGAGCGCGGGCACCCAAGAGACCCAGTACTTC
CSVAGSAGTQETQYF
>TRBV29-1|TRBJ2-3|NA|NA
TGCAGCGTCGTGGGGACTACAGATACGCAGTATTTT
CSVVGTTDTQYF
>TRBV7-9|TRBJ1-2|NA|NA
TGTGCCAGCAGCCCCCAGCCGGACGGCTACACCTTC
CASSPQPDGYTF
>TRBV7-2|TRBJ1-1|NA|NA
TGTGCCAGCAGCCCGCTGGGGGTTCGGGGGGCTAACTCTGAAGCTTTCTTT
CASSPLGVRGANSEAFF
>TRBV7-8|TRBJ2-5|few|TRBD2
TGTGCCAGCAGCTTCTCCTCTTTAGCGGGAAGAGAGACCCAGTACTTC
CASSFSSLAGRETQYF
>TRBV9|TRBJ2-1|few|TRBD2
TGTGCCAGCAGCGTGCGGACTAGCGGTAGCTCCTACAATGAGCAGTTCTTC
CASSVRTSGSSYNEQFF
>TRBV20-1|TRBJ2-7|NA|TRBD1
TGCAGTGCAACAGGGGGCGCGTACGAGCAGTACTTC
CSATGGAYEQYF
>TRBV4-1|TRBJ1-5|NA|TRBD1
TGCGCCAGCAGCCGAGGACAGGGGACGGATCAGCCCCAGCATTTT
CASSRGQGTDQPQHF
>TRBV20-1|TRBJ2-1|few|NA
TGCAGTGCCTTAGTATCCTACAATGAGCAGTTCTTC
CSALVSYNEQFF
>TRBV5-1|TRBJ2-5|NA|TRBD2
TGCGCCAGCAAGAGGACGGGAGGAGAGGAGACCCAGTACTTC
CASKRTGGEETQYF
>TRBV20-1|TRBJ1-2|NA|TRBD1
TGCAGTGCTACCCCGGGACAGGGAGCGGGCTATGGCTACACCTTC
CSATPGQGAGYGYTF
>TRBV6-5|TRBJ2-2|many|NA
TGTGCCAGCGCGCCGCCGACCGGGGAGCTGTTTTTT
CASAPPTGELFF
>TRBV7-9|TRBJ2-1|NA|NA
TGTGCCAGCAGCTTGGGGCCTCAAGCCTACAATGAGCAGTTCTTC
CASSLGPQAYNEQFF
>TRBV10-2|TRBJ1-6|few|NA
TGCGCCAGCAGTGATCGGGTCGGCTCACCCCTCCACTTT
CASSDRVGSPLHF
>TRBV5-1|TRBJ2-2|NA|NA
TGCGCCAGCAGCTTAAGAGCGGAGAACACCGGGGAGCTGTTTTTT
CASSLRAENTGELFF
>TRBV12-3/TRBV12-4|TRBJ2-7|few|NA
TGTGCCAGCAGTGTAGGTAGGGGGTACGAGCAGTACTTC
CASSVGRGYEQYF
>TRBV10-3|TRBJ2-7|NA|TRBD1
TGTGCCATCAGTGATAGACAGGGGAACCACGAGCAGTACTTC
CAISDRQGNHEQYF
>TRBV3-1|TRBJ2-7|NA|NA
TGTGCCAGCAGCCAAGGAGGGTATGGGGGAGAGGAGTACTTC
CASSQGGYGGEEYF
>TRBV2|TRBJ2-5|few|NA
TGTGCCAGCAGTGTTCAGCGTTGGGCCGGAGAGACCCAGTACTTC
CASSVQRWAGETQYF
>TRBV4-1|TRBJ1-2|few|TRBD1
TGCGCCAGCAGGAGTAATGGACAGGGGAATAACTATGGCTACACCTTC
CASRSNGQGNNYGYTF
>TRBV29-1|TRBJ1-5|many|NA
TGCAGCGTTGACTTGGGGGGCCCAGGTCAGCCCCAGCATTTT
CSVDLGGPGQPQHF
>TRBV20-1|TRBJ1-1|NA|NA
TGCAGTGCCCCGACCAGCCTATTTCCGAACACTGAAGCTTTCTTT
CSAPTSLFPNTEAFF
>TRBV29-1|TRBJ2-7|many|TRBD2
TGCAGCGTTGCCGGCCACAGCGGGAACTACGAGCAGTACTTC
CSVAGHSGNYEQYF
>TRBV11-2|TRBJ1-1|many|NA
TGTGCCAGCAGGAAAGCCGGGAACACTGAAGCTTTCTTT
CASRKAGNTEAFF
>TRBV7-6|TRBJ2-7|few|TRBD1
TGTGCCAGCAGCTTAGGGACCCGGGACAGGGAGTACTTC
CASSLGTRDREYF
>TRBV29-1|TRBJ2-7|few|TRBD1
TGCAGCGTTAACGACAGGGGTTCCTACGAGCAGTACTTC
CSVNDRGSYEQYF